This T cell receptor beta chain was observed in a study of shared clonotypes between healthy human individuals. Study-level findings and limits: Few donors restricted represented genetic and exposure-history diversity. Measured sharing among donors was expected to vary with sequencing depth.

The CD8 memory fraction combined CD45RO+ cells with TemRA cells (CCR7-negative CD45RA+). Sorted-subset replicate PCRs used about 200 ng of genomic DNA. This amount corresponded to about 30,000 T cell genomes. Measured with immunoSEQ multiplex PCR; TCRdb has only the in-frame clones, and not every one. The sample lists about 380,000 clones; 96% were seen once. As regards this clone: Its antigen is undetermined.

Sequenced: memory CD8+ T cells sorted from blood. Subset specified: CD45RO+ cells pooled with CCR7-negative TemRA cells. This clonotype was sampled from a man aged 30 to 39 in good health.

CDR3 amino acids: CASSSGGLNTGELFF. In nucleotides, the CDR3 is TGTGCCAGCAGTTCAGGGGGCCTGAACACCGGGGAGCTGTTTTTT. The V call is TRBV28, the J call TRBJ2-2, with TRBD1 matching 8 bases. The CDR3 is made up of 15 amino acids. V dropped 4 bases and J dropped 1; count of bases not matched to a gene: 2. Germline lookup yields CDR1 MDHEN and CDR2 SYDVKM. The full variable domain, its missing parts supplied by reference TRBV28 and TRBJ2-2, is DVKVTQSSRYLVKRTGEKVFLECVQDMDHENMFWYRQDPGLGLRLIYFSYDVKMKEKGDIPEGYSVSREKKERFSLILESASTNQTSMYLCASSSGGLNTGELFFGEGSRLTVL.